A selection of T cell receptor beta chains follows, all from one sample in a study of response to subunit inactivated influenza vaccine. Using its own MiXCR run on the RT-PCR reads, TCRdb lists one record per CDR3 protein. The sample shows some 550,000 distinct CDR3 sequences, less than 25% of them seen only once. In addition, the sample was reused for a study of T cells expressing NK-cell markers.

Sequencing was performed on CD4+ T cells sorted from PBMCs, taken 11 to 12 days after vaccination. The receptors originated from a man between 45 and 60 years old who received an inactivated influenza vaccine. CDR3s include the opening cysteine and the closing phenylalanine or tryptophan. A D gene is named only where the DNA matches it firmly. Expanded clones get a size class; other rows say once, few or many, or leave the size out.

j_gene,abundance,v_gene,d_gene,CDR3nt,CDR3aa
TRBJ1-3,few,TRBV20-1,.,TGCAGTGCTAGAGATACGGGCTCTGGAAACACCATATATTTT,CSARDTGSGNTIYF
TRBJ2-1,few,TRBV10-1,.,TGCGCCAGCAGAGTTGGACTTTACAATGAGCAGTTCTTC,CASRVGLYNEQFF
TRBJ2-3,.,TRBV6-2/TRBV6-3,TRBD2,TGTGCCAGCAGTTACTCAAGGCTCGTCGGGAGGGAGAGTACGCAGTATTTT,CASSYSRLVGRESTQYF
TRBJ1-6,few,TRBV9,.,TGTGCCAGCAGCGCCGGAAGCTTGGGACTCATAAATTCACCCCTCCACTTT,CASSAGSLGLINSPLHF
TRBJ2-3,few,TRBV15,.,TGTGCCACCAGCAGAGATCGGGCAACTATACTCACAGATACGCAGTATTTT,CATSRDRATILTDTQYF
TRBJ1-5,.,TRBV3-1,.,TGTGCCAGCAGCCAAGTCCCCTGGAAGGGGCCCCAGCATTTT,CASSQVPWKGPQHF
TRBJ2-5,.,TRBV20-1,.,TGCAGTCGAGGGAGGGGGCGAGAGACCCAGTACTTC,CSRGRGRETQYF
TRBJ2-2,.,TRBV5-1,TRBD1,TGCGCCAGCTCCCCAGGGACAGGGGGACGATCCGGGGAGCTGTTTTTT,CASSPGTGGRSGELFF
TRBJ2-3,.,TRBV20-1,TRBD2,TGCAGTGCGATTAAGACTAGCGGGTACACAGATACGCAGTATTTT,CSAIKTSGYTDTQYF
TRBJ2-5,.,TRBV5-1,TRBD1,TGCGCCAGCAGCGACCCAGGGGGCGGCGAGACCCAGTACTTC,CASSDPGGGETQYF
TRBJ1-6,few,TRBV7-9,.,TGTGCCAGCAGCCCGGTCCTAGGATCACCCCTCCACTTT,CASSPVLGSPLHF
TRBJ1-2,.,TRBV29-1,.,TGCAGCGTAACGAGTCAAGGATATGGCTACACCTTC,CSVTSQGYGYTF
TRBJ2-5,few,TRBV24-1,.,TGTGCCACCAGTGATTTAAAGGCAGGTCGAGAGACCCAGTACTTC,CATSDLKAGRETQYF
TRBJ2-7,.,TRBV6-1,.,TGTGCCAGCAGTGCGGGAGCCGGTAGCTCCTACGAGCAGTACTTC,CASSAGAGSSYEQYF
TRBJ2-7,few,TRBV29-1,TRBD2,TGCAGCGTTGGGGGGAGGGCCGTGGGAGAGCAGTACTTC,CSVGGRAVGEQYF
TRBJ2-7,.,TRBV7-2,.,TGTGCCAGCAGCGGCCCCGGGGGGCCCGTCCCTTACGAGCAGTACTTC,CASSGPGGPVPYEQYF
TRBJ1-1,.,TRBV28,.,TGTGCCAGCAGGACCCCCCAGGGAGGGGCCACTGAAGCTTTCTTT,CASRTPQGGATEAFF
TRBJ2-3,few,TRBV4-2,.,TGTGCCAGCAGCCAAGCTGTGGGAGGCGCAGATACGCAGTATTTT,CASSQAVGGADTQYF